The 21 T cell receptor beta chains below all came from one sample that was sequenced in a study of post-analysis software for immune sequencing data. General study results and limits: TRBV segments more frequent in patients than in controls numbered several and included TRBV5-6, TRBV5-1 and TRBV20-1.

cDNA libraries for TCR beta contained unique molecular identifiers. In TCRdb, the PCR reads were re-called with MiXCR into one record per CDR3 protein. Of 350,000 to 500,000 distinct CDR3 sequences in the sample, approximately 37% were seen once. These receptors' targets are unknown. Sequenced input: blood. Receptors originate from a girl aged 2-15 years with multiple sclerosis.

The gene calls are TRBV24-1 and TRBJ2-1; D may correspond to TRBD1 or TRBD2 (6 bases each). With 5 bases removed from V and 4 bases from J, the gap between germline ends came to 29 bases. CDR3 length: 20 residues. CDR1 is KGHDR, CDR2 SFDVKD, per germline. CDR3 region: CATSGNVVHLGGPLYNEQFF. In DNA, the CDR3 is TGTGCCACCAGTGGAAACGTTGTTCACCTCGGGGGCCCCTTATACAATGAGCAGTTCTTC.

The rearrangement joins TRBV25-1 to TRBJ2-3, with no clear D. Trimming removed 3 bases from V and 4 bases from J, with 14 bases in between. The CDR3 runs 15 residues. From germline, CDR1 is MGHDK and CDR2 SYGVNS. The CDR3 DNA reads as TGTGCCAGCAGTGACCACTCACGTGTCCCAGATACGCAGTATTTT. This translates into CASSDHSRVPDTQYF.

This rearrangement joins TRBV20-1 to TRBJ1-2, with 7 positions matching TRBD1. Germline CDR1 is DFQATT and CDR2 is SNEGSKA (reference sequence). The length of the CDR3 is 12 residues. V shed 6 bases and J 4 bases; nucleotides not matched to a gene: 5. CDR3 coding DNA: TGCAGTGCCAGGGACAGATTCTATGGCTACACCTTC. Translated, it gives CSARDRFYGYTF.

The rearrangement joins TRBV20-1 to TRBJ2-1; 13 bases are a match to TRBD2. V was pared by 3 bases and J by 0 bases, with 14 bases of the junction left unmatched. This CDR3 comprises 20 residues. Germline lookup yields CDR1 DFQATT and CDR2 SNEGSKA (reference sequence). The DNA for the CDR3 is TGCAGTGCTAGGGTAAGGTGGACTAGCGGGAGTCCAAGCTCCTACAATGAGCAGTTCTTC. Translated, it gives CSARVRWTSGSPSSYNEQFF.

This clonotype was seen only a few times. This chain joins TRBV20-1 and TRBJ2-7; TRBD2 aligns across 7 bases. CDR3 length: 15 residues. Trimming at V came to 0 bases and at J to 3 bases, leaving 8 bases not matched to a gene. The germline CDR1 and CDR2 sequences are DFQATT and SNEGSKA (reference sequence). The CDR3 DNA reads TGCAGTGCTAGAGATCTCGGCGGGGGAGTCTACGAGCAGTACTTC. It translates to CSARDLGGGVYEQYF.

This chain uses TRBV28 with TRBJ2-3; 10 bases are a match to TRBD2. There are 21 residues in the CDR3. The germline V gene encodes CDR1 MDHEN and CDR2 SYDVKM. J was trimmed by 0 bases and V by 6 bases; bases with no gene match: 21. The CDR3 coding sequence is TGTGCCAGCAGCTACCCAAGGGCTCTAGCGGGAGAACCTTCTAGCACAGATACGCAGTATTTT. This gives the protein CASSYPRALAGEPSSTDTQYF.

Points on this clonotype: A read error may account for a junction end that differs from germline. This rearrangement joins TRBV12-3 or TRBV12-4 to TRBJ2-4; 10 bases fit TRBD2. This CDR3 contains 18 residues. CDR3 nucleotides: TGTGCCAACAGTCTCCGTTTGAGCGGGAGGGCCCATAGAAACATTCAGTACTTC. Its protein is CANSLRLSGRAHRNIQYF.

Note on this clonotype: Since the CDR3 does not end with the conserved phenylalanine or tryptophan, this likely comes from a read error. The chain is built from TRBV4-3 and TRBJ2-5, with D perhaps TRBD1 (7 bases). Germline CDR1 and CDR2: LGHNA and YSLEER. This CDR3 spans 14 amino acids. Deletions cut 3 bases from V and 2 bases from J, with 10 bases between. CDR3 nucleotide sequence: TGCGCCAGCAGCCAGACAGGGAGGCAAGAGACCCAGTACTTG. Translation: CASSQTGRQETQYL.

This clonotype was seen only a few times. The V gene is TRBV28, the J gene TRBJ1-2; 8 bases fit TRBD1. The CDR3 has 16 amino acids. The V gene's germline CDR1 is MDHEN and CDR2 SYDVKM. V trimming: 8 bases; J trimming: 3 bases; junction bases outside the gene matches: 14. The chain's CDR3 is CASETGTGVDHYGYTF. DNA of the CDR3: TGTGCCAGCGAGACCGGGACAGGAGTGGACCACTATGGCTACACCTTC.

The chain has TRBV29-1 and TRBJ2-7; D is possibly TRBD1 (5 bases). The germline V gene has CDR1 SQVTM and CDR2 ANQGSEA. The ends were cut back, 3 bases at V and 7 bases at J, with 10 bases in the middle. The CDR3 spans 11 residues. CDR3 sequence (DNA): TGCAGCGTTGAGGGTAGGGGAGAGCAGTACTTC. Encoded protein: CSVEGRGEQYF.

The chain is built from TRBV25-1 and TRBJ2-1; 7 positions match TRBD2. Germline trimming cut 0 bases from V and 0 bases from J; bases unmatched to any gene: 5. From germline, CDR1 is MGHDK and CDR2 SYGVNS. This CDR3 is 17 amino acids long. CDR3 nucleotide sequence: TGTGCCAGCAGTGAATACCGGCGGGAGAGCTCCTACAATGAGCAGTTCTTC. It specifies CASSEYRRESSYNEQFF.

The CDR3 region has the DNA TGTGCCATCAGTGCCATGTGGGGCGGGGCAACAGATACGCAGTATTTT. Translated, it gives CAISAMWGGATDTQYF. The rearrangement joins TRBV10-3 to TRBJ2-3; tentative D call: TRBD2 (6 bases). Per germline, CDR1 ENHRY and CDR2 SYGVKD. CDR3 length equals 16 residues. Trimming took off 4 bases at V and 3 bases at J, with 17 bases between the two ends.

This clonotype was seen more than once but under ten times. The rearrangement uses TRBV29-1 and TRBJ1-2; D ambiguous. The CDR3 has 12 residues. CDR1 is SQVTM, CDR2 ANQGSEA, per germline. V lost 3 bases and J lost 7, with 12 bases in between. This chain's CDR3 is CSVDEAIGGYTF. The CDR3 region has the DNA TGCAGCGTTGACGAGGCTATTGGTGGCTACACCTTC. Looking up the rest from reference TRBV29-1 and TRBJ1-2 gives the full variable domain: SAVISQKPSRDICQRGTSLTIQCQVDSQVTMMFWYRQQPGQSLTLIATANQGSEATYESGFVIDKFPISRPNLTFSTLTVSNMSPEDSSIYLCSVDEAIGGYTFGSGTRLTVV.

The CDR3 reads CAIRKTGVVQETQYF. The CDR3 DNA is TGTGCCATCAGGAAAACAGGGGTTGTTCAAGAGACCCAGTACTTC. The chain combines TRBV10-3 with TRBJ2-5; 7 nucleotides align to TRBD1. The V gene's germline CDR1 is ENHRY and CDR2 SYGVKD. The CDR3 contains 15 residues. V shed 6 bases, J shed 2 bases, and the junction held 9 bases outside the gene matches.

J is TRBJ1-2 and V is TRBV4-1; the D is unclear. The CDR3 is 14 amino acids. Per germline, CDR1 MGHRA and CDR2 YSYEKL. V was shortened by 2 bases and J by 6 bases, with 13 bases between the two germline ends. This CDR3 is CASSQSLFTDGYTF. Written as DNA, the CDR3 is TGCGCCAGCAGCCAATCTCTCTTCACGGATGGCTACACCTTC.

This clonotype was observed a few times. The chain is built from TRBV6-5 and TRBJ2-5, with 7 nucleotides matching TRBD2. This CDR3 has 18 residues. The V gene end was trimmed by 0 bases and the J gene end by 7 bases; junction bases not matched to a gene: 17. The germline gives CDR1 MNHEY, CDR2 SVGAGI. For the CDR3, the DNA is TGTGCCAGCAGTTACTCGGGCTGGGCGGGAGTGGGCCCGTCGACCCAGTACTTC. It yields the protein CASSYSGWAGVGPSTQYF.

There are a few counts of this clonotype. The chain employs TRBV7-2 and TRBJ1-2, with a tentative D call TRBD1 (6 bases). V dropped 10 bases and J dropped 5 bases, with 14 bases sitting between them. CDR3 length equals 12 residues. In germline, CDR1 is SGHTA, CDR2 FQGNSA. CDR3 DNA sequence: TGTGCCAAGTACAGGGCTGGGTATGGCTACACCTTC. Encoded protein: CAKYRAGYGYTF.

This rearrangement joins TRBV29-1 to TRBJ1-5, with 8 bases that match TRBD1. Germline V gene sequence: CDR1 SQVTM, CDR2 ANQGSEA. The CDR3 has 16 amino acids. Trimming at V came to 7 bases and at J to 5 bases, leaving 16 bases not matched to a gene. CDR3 coding DNA: TGCAGCGCTGCCCCGTACAGGGGGGCTATCGATCAGCCCCAGCATTTT. Translating gives CSAAPYRGAIDQPQHF.

The gene calls are TRBV6-6 and TRBJ2-6; D is unresolved. Germline V gene sequence: CDR1 MNHNY, CDR2 SVGAGI (reference sequence). V was clipped by 8 bases and J by 0 bases, with 11 bases between them. The CDR3 runs to 15 residues. Here the CDR3 reads CASDGVNSGANVLTF. CDR3 coding DNA: TGTGCCAGCGATGGGGTGAACTCTGGGGCCAACGTCCTGACTTTC.

The chain links TRBV6-1 to TRBJ2-1, with D perhaps TRBD1 (5 bases). This CDR3 comprises 16 residues. V was clipped by 6 bases and J by 0 bases, with 15 bases between them. CDR1 MNHNS and CDR2 SASEGT come from the germline V gene. The CDR3 DNA reads as TGTGCCAGCAGGCTGACAGTCGTCCGCTCCTACAATGAGCAGTTCTTC. Translation: CASRLTVVRSYNEQFF.

This clonotype was counted a few times. The chain links TRBV6-4 to TRBJ2-3; perhaps TRBD2 as D (6 bases). Trimming removed 2 bases at V and 4 bases at J, with 7 bases between. Germline CDR1 is MRHNA and CDR2 is SNTAGT. This CDR3 has 13 residues. The CDR3 here is CASSDQRADTQYF. The DNA of the CDR3 is TGTGCCAGCAGTGACCAGCGGGCAGATACGCAGTATTTT.